What follows are 13 T cell receptor beta chains derived from one specimen sequenced in a study of blood T cell repertoires in COVID-19. TCRdb's table, derived via immunoSEQ multiplex PCR, lists solely in-frame clones and lacks some. The data show nearly 65,000 clones, about 86% seen once. Specimen: peripheral blood. The receptors here all came from a human donor in a cohort sampled during active COVID-19.

The chain joins TRBV10-3 to TRBJ2-1, with TRBD2 matching 7 bases. The ends lost 8 bases at V and 6 bases at J; junction bases unmatched: 4. Germline values: CDR1 ENHRY, CDR2 SYGVKD. The CDR3 is 12 residues long. DNA for the CDR3: TGTGCCATCGGAGCTAGCGGCAATGAGCAGTTCTTC. It yields the protein CAIGASGNEQFF.

The gene calls are TRBV5-4 and TRBJ2-7; the match to TRBD2 covers 7 bases. The junction had 11 bases not matched to a gene; V was cut back by 4 bases and J by 4 bases. Germline CDR1 reads SGHNT; CDR2 reads YYREEE (reference sequence). The CDR3 runs to 15 residues. CDR3 DNA: TGTGCCAGCAGCCGGGACTACCAGGCTAGTTACGAGCAGTACTTC. Its protein product is CASSRDYQASYEQYF. The entire variable domain, with the rest obtained from reference TRBV5-4 and TRBJ2-7, is as follows: ETGVTQSPTHLIKTRGQQVTLRCSSQSGHNTVSWYQQALGQGPQFIFQYYREEENGRGNFPPRFSGLQFPNYSSELNVNALELDDSALYLCASSRDYQASYEQYFGPGTRLTVT.

CDR3 sequence: CASSVGEGLGNTIYF. DNA of the CDR3: TGTGCCAGCAGCGTAGGGGAGGGGCTGGGAAACACCATATATTTT. V usage is TRBV9 and J usage is TRBJ1-3; D is possibly TRBD1 (5 bases). The germline gives CDR1 SGDLS, CDR2 YYNGEE. CDR3 length: 15 amino acids. The ends were cut back, 0 bases at V and 4 bases at J, with 11 bases in the middle.

The chain combines TRBV24-1 with TRBJ2-6, with TRBD1 matching over 7 bases. The V gene's germline CDR1 is KGHDR and CDR2 SFDVKD. Trimming at V came to 4 bases and at J to 2 bases, leaving 4 bases not matched to a gene. The length of the CDR3 is 16 residues. The DNA of the CDR3 is TGTGCCACCAGTGACGCAGGGACAGCTGGGGCCAACGTCCTGACTTTC. It specifies CATSDAGTAGANVLTF.

This sequence joins TRBV11-3 and TRBJ2-1; TRBD2 matches 11 bases. Germline values: CDR1 SGHNT, CDR2 YENEEA. CDR3 length: 15 residues. V was clipped by 5 bases and J by 9 bases; unmatched bases: 9. In DNA form, the CDR3 reads TGTGCCAGCAGCCACCAGACTAGCGGGATTCGTGAGCAGTTCTTC. Translated: CASSHQTSGIREQFF.

A single count supports this clone. The chain carries TRBV19 and TRBJ1-1; a weak D match, TRBD1 (6 bases). Germline CDR1 LNHDA, CDR2 SQIVND (reference sequence). The CDR3 loop spans 15 amino acids. The V and J ends lost 8 bases and 3 bases respectively, with 19 bases between them. This CDR3 is CASFMGHRPDTEAFF. CDR3 nucleotide sequence: TGTGCCAGTTTTATGGGACACCGGCCTGACACTGAAGCTTTCTTT. Combining the CDR3 with reference TRBV19 and TRBJ1-1 gives the whole variable domain DGGITQSPKYLFRKEGQNVTLSCEQNLNHDAMYWYRQDPGQGLRLIYYSQIVNDFQKGDIAEGYSVSREKKESFPLTVTSAQKNPTAFYLCASFMGHRPDTEAFFGQGTRLTVV.

The J gene is TRBJ2-5, the V gene TRBV5-1, with 7 bases fitting TRBD1. Trimming cost V 4 bases and J 0 bases; bases outside gene matches: 9. Germline V gene data show CDR1 as SGHRS and CDR2 as YFSETQ. The CDR3 runs 16 residues. The DNA of the CDR3 is TGCGCCAGCAGCCCGAAATTGACAGGGTACCAAGAGACCCAGTACTTC. Its protein is CASSPKLTGYQETQYF. The variable domain in full, with the rest retrieved from reference TRBV5-1 and TRBJ2-5, is KAGVTQTPRYLIKTRGQQVTLSCSPISGHRSVSWYQQTPGQGLQFLFEYFSETQRNKGNFPGRFSGRQFSNSRSEMNVSTLELGDSALYLCASSPKLTGYQETQYFGPGTRLLVL.

The chain recombines TRBV5-4 with TRBJ2-7; TRBD1 agrees at 9 bases. CDR1 and CDR2 (germline): SGHNT, YYREEE (reference sequence). Trimming took 2 bases from V and 6 from J; bases not matched to a gene: 9. The CDR3 contains 15 residues. The chain's CDR3 is CASSFTGTGSAEQYF. CDR3 coding DNA: TGTGCCAGCAGCTTCACCGGGACAGGGTCGGCCGAGCAGTACTTC.

Here the CDR3 DNA reads TGTGCCAGCAGCTTAGAGACAGGGTATGGCTACACCTTC. Its protein product is CASSLETGYGYTF. This sequence joins TRBV5-4 and TRBJ1-2; 7 nucleotides match TRBD1. The CDR3 length is 13 residues. V shed 2 bases and J 5 bases; nucleotides not matched to a gene: 3. The germline gives CDR1 SGHNT, CDR2 YYREEE (reference sequence). The variable domain in full, with the rest retrieved from reference TRBV5-4 and TRBJ1-2, is ETGVTQSPTHLIKTRGQQVTLRCSSQSGHNTVSWYQQALGQGPQFIFQYYREEENGRGNFPPRFSGLQFPNYSSELNVNALELDDSALYLCASSLETGYGYTFGSGTRLTVV.

The J gene is TRBJ2-7, the V gene TRBV5-6; D possibly corresponds to TRBD1 (6 bases). The germline CDR1 and CDR2 sequences are SGHDT and YYEEEE. V was pared by 4 bases and J by 5 bases, with 19 bases between. This CDR3 spans 15 amino acids. CDR3 DNA: TGTGCCAGCAGCGTAAAGGCAGGGGTAGCCAACGAGCAGTACTTC. Protein: CASSVKAGVANEQYF.

This chain joins TRBV19 and TRBJ2-7, with 8 bases aligning to TRBD2. The germline V gene encodes CDR1 LNHDA and CDR2 SQIVND (reference sequence). With V trimmed by 3 bases and J by 4 bases, 8 bases remained unmatched. This CDR3 is 15 amino acids long. The chain's CDR3 is CASSISGGAGYEQYF. The CDR3 DNA reads TGTGCCAGTAGTATTTCGGGGGGGGCTGGTTACGAGCAGTACTTC.

The V gene is TRBV19, the J gene TRBJ1-5; tentative D call: TRBD1 (6 bases). Per the germline V gene, CDR1 is LNHDA and CDR2 is SQIVND (reference sequence). V shed 10 bases and J shed 8 bases, with 18 bases lying between them. This CDR3 has 13 amino acids. The CDR3 DNA follows: TGTGCCACGGTACCCAGGGGTGGGGAGCCCCAGCATTTT. Its protein is CATVPRGGEPQHF.

The chain is built from TRBV7-8 and TRBJ1-2; a possible D gene is TRBD1 (5 bases). The CDR3 runs to 14 residues. V gave up 5 bases and J gave up 4 bases, with 14 bases separating them. Germline assignment: CDR1 SGHVS and CDR2 FQNEAQ. CDR3 region: CASSPPAGIYGYTF. The CDR3, as DNA: TGTGCCAGCAGCCCCCCGGCAGGGATCTATGGCTACACCTTC.